This TCR beta chain was retrieved from a study of CD8+CD57+ T cells in acquired aplastic anemia (dated by TCRdb to 2017 to 2018). The study in broad terms: DNA extracted from sorted CD4+ and CD8+ cells had a mean of approximately 3.3 ug, with a range of roughly 0.18 to 27.4 ug. For healthy donor samples, the average read count was about 10.8 million for CD4+ cells and approximately 11 million for CD8+ cells. The paper as a whole reports these results and caveats: Around 28 CD8+ CDR3 sequences were found to be shared between patients and controls, but these sequences appeared to be highly expressed in patients and within the immunodominant clones of the patients. Between patients and healthy controls, no significant difference in CD8+ Simpson's diversity was found (P=0.060).

In this study, sorted CD4+ and CD8+ T cells from the blood of healthy subjects and of severe aplastic anemia patients had their TCR repertoires deep-sequenced. Ficoll-Paque density gradient centrifugation was used to isolate peripheral blood mononuclear cells. Before DNA extraction, CD4+ and CD8+ T cells were sorted by FACS or by magnetic beads. Concerning this clonotype itself: This receptor's antigen is unknown. No much larger clonotype is one base removed from it; base qualities were not supplied.

CDR1 and CDR2 (SGHDT, YYEEEE) derive from the germline V gene. There are 14 amino acids in the CDR3, from cysteine to phenylalanine inclusive. Only CDR3 DNA remains: 42 bases, in frame from the first base. Relative to germline, V is missing 3 bases and J is missing 7 bases, with 4 bases of the junction outside any gene match. Profiling of TCR beta VDJ combinations and CDR3 sequences used genomic DNA as the template. TCR repertoire sequencing was run on an Illumina HiSeq 2000. The paper's data handling went like this. TRBV/TRBJ rearrangement plots, CDR3 size and DJ length profiles, and Simpson's diversity index were used to evaluate the repertoires. The immunodominant clone was defined as the most abundant DNA sequence in deep sequencing data. CDR3 amino acid sequences were screened for sharing across subjects and were compared with published repertoires and the VDJdb database. The public sequencing data were trimmed at Q25 with fastp and processed into clonotypes with MiXCR by TCRdb, which kept only in-frame beta chains. All rows with the same CDR3 protein become a single entry with the most common DNA and genes. TCRdb assigned the V and J calls; the authors' analysis was not used. In this sample the table shows some 410,000 distinct CDR3 sequences, around 68% of which occur a single time. The ten largest clones take up around 4% of the sample.

This receptor chain uses TRBV5-6 and TRBJ1-2; 12 of the junction bases match TRBD1. The sample was sorted CD4+, CD8+, or CD8+CD57+ T cells (not recorded which) from PBMCs. The clonotype was recovered from a human donor in good health, serving as a control. The sequenced DNA is TGTGCCAGCAGCTGGGGGACAGGGGGCACTGGCTACACCTTC. This yields the protein CASSWGTGGTGYTF.